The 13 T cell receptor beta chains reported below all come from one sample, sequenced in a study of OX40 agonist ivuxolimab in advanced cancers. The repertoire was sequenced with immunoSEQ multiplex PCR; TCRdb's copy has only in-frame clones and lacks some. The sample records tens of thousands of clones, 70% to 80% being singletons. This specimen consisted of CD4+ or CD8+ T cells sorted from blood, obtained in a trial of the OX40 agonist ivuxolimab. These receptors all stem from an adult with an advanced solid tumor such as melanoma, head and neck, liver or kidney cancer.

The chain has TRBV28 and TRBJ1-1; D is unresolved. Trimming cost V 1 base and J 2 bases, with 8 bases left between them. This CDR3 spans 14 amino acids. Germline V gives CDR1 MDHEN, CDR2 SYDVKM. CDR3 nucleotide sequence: TGTGCCAGCAGTTTATACAGCACTAACACTGAAGCTTTCTTT. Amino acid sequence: CASSLYSTNTEAFF.

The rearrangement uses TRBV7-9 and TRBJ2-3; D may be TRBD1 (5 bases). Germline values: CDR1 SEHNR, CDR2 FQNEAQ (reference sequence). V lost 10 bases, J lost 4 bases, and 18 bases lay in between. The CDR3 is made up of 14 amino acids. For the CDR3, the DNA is TGTGCCATCCCCCCGCAGGGCGAGGCAGATACGCAGTATTTT. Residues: CAIPPQGEADTQYF.

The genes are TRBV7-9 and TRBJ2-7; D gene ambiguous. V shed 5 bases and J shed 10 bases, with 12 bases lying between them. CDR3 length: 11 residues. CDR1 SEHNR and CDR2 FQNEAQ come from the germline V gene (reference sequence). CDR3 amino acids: CASSEKTRQYF. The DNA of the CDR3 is TGTGCCAGCAGCGAAAAGACCCGACAGTACTTC.

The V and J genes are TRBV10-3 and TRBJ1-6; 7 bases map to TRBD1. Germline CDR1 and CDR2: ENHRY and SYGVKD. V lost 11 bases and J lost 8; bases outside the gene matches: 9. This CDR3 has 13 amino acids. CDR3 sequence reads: CASEAGQYSPLHF. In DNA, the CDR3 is TGTGCCTCCGAGGCGGGACAGTATTCACCCCTCCACTTT.

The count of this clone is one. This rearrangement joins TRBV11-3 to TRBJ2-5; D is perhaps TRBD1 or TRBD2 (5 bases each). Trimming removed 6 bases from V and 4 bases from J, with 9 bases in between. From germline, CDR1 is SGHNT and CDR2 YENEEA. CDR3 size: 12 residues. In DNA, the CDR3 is TGTGCCAGCAGGGGGGTTGGAGAGACCCAGTACTTC. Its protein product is CASRGVGETQYF.

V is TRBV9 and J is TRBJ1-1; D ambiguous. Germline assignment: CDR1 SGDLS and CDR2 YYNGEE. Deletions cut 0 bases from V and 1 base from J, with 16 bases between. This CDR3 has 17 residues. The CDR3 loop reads CASSVATYRIKNTEAFF. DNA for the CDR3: TGTGCCAGCAGCGTAGCTACATATCGAATTAAGAACACTGAAGCTTTCTTT.

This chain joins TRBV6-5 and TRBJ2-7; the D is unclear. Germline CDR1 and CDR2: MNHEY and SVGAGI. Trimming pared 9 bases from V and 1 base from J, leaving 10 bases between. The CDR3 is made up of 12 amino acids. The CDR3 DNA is TGTGCCAGTCGGGCCACATCCTACGAGCAGTACTTC. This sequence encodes CASRATSYEQYF.

The DNA of the CDR3 is TGTGCCAGCATACTGAACACTGAAGCTTTCTTT. It encodes CASILNTEAFF. The rearrangement links TRBV6-1 to TRBJ1-1; D unresolved. Trimming cost V 7 bases and J 0 bases, with 3 bases left between them. CDR1 is MNHNS, CDR2 SASEGT, per germline. The CDR3 totals 11 residues.

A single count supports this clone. The CDR3 here is CASSQIPTEGNTGELFF. The DNA of the CDR3 is TGTGCCAGCTCCCAAATACCGACAGAGGGGAACACCGGGGAGCTGTTTTTT. V gene TRBV18 combines with J gene TRBJ2-2; the D call may be TRBD1 or TRBD2 (5 bases each). The CDR3 runs 17 residues. Trimming removed 6 bases at V and 1 base at J, with 18 bases between. The germline V gene has CDR1 KGHSH and CDR2 LQKENI.

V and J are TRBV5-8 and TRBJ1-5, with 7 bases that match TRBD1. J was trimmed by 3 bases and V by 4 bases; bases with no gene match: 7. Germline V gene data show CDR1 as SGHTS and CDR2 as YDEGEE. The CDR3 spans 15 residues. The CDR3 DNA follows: TGTGCCAGCAGCGCACTGGACAGGTTCAATCAGCCCCAGCATTTT. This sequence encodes CASSALDRFNQPQHF.

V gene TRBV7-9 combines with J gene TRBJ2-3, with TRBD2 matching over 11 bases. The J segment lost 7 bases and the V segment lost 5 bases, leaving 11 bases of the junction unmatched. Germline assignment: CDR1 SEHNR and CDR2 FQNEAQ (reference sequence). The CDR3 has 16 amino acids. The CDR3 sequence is CASSESSGTSGNTQYF. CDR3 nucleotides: TGTGCCAGCAGCGAATCTTCTGGGACTAGCGGTAATACGCAGTATTTT.

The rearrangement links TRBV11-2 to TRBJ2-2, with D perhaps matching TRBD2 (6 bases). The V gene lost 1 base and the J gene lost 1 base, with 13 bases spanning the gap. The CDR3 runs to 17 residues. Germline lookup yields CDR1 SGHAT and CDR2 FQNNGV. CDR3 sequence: CASSLVGGAKNTGELFF. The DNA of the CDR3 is TGTGCCAGCAGCTTAGTCGGAGGGGCGAAGAACACCGGGGAGCTGTTTTTT.

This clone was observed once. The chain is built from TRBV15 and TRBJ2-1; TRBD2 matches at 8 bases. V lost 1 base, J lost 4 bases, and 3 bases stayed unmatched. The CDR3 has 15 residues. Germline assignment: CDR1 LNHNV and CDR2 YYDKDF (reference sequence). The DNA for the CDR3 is TGTGCCACCAGCAGAGTAGCGGGACAATACAATGAGCAGTTCTTC. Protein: CATSRVAGQYNEQFF. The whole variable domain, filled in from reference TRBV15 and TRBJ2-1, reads DAMVIQNPRYQVTQFGKPVTLSCSQTLNHNVMYWYQQKSSQAPKLLFHYYDKDFNNEADTPDNFQSRRPNTSFCFLDIRSPGLGDTAMYLCATSRVAGQYNEQFFGPGTRLTVL.